One sample yielded the 2 T cell receptor beta chains listed below, sequenced in a study of blood T cells in healthy people across ages. Combining a sample-barcoded 5' primer with a J-beta primer mix, a second PCR ran for roughly 6 to 12 cycles. TCRdb fed the 5' RACE reads into MiXCR, producing one record per CDR3 protein. The table includes under 2,000,000 distinct CDR3 sequences, about 50% detected once. Material: blood. Source of these receptors: a woman aged 40 to 50 in good health.

Worth noting for this clonotype: A read error may produce the germline difference seen at one junction end. The chain combines TRBV2 with TRBJ2-3; 9 nucleotides agree with TRBD2. The CDR3 is made up of 15 amino acids. Germline V gene sequence: CDR1 SNHLY, CDR2 FYNNEI. CDR3 DNA: TGTGCCAGTAGTGCGACTAGCGGCGACACAGATACGCAGTATTTT. Encoded protein: CASSATSGDTDTQYF.

This sequence joins TRBV27 and TRBJ2-3, with TRBD2 matching over 9 bases. Trimming took 4 bases from V and 5 from J; bases not matched to a gene: 7. This CDR3 contains 15 residues. Germline assignment: CDR1 MNHEY and CDR2 SMNVEV (reference sequence). CDR3 protein: CASSSSFSGGDTQYF. The DNA for the CDR3 is TGTGCCAGCAGTTCCTCCTTTAGCGGGGGAGATACGCAGTATTTT.